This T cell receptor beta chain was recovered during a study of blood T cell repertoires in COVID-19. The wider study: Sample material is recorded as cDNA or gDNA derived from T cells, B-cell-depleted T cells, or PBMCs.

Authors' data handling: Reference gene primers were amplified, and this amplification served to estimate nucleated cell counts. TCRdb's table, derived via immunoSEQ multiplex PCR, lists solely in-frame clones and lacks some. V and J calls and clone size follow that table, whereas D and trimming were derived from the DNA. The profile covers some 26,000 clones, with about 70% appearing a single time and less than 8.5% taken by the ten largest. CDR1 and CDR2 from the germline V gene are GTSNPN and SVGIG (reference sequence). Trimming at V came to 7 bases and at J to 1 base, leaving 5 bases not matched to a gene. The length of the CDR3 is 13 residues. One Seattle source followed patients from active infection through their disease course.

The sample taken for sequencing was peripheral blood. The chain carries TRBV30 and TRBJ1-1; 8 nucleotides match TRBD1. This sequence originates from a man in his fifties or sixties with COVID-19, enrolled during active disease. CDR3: CALRQGSNTEAFF. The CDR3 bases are TGTGCCTTGCGACAGGGGTCGAACACTGAAGCTTTCTTT.